The rows below give T cell receptor beta chains drawn from one sample of a study of shared clonotypes between healthy human individuals. The protocol was immunoSEQ multiplex PCR, while the TCRdb copy is restricted to in-frame clones and leaves out a portion. This table has 2 million to 2.5 million clones, just under 95% appearing once. Sequencing input: naive CD8+ T cells sorted from blood. The receptors stem from a man younger than 35 in good health. Each CDR3 is given with its conserved first and last residue. Each record gives: clone size, D gene, J gene, V gene, CDR3 protein, CDR3 DNA. A D gene is named only where the DNA matches it firmly. Clone size is shown for a subset of rows, as once, few, many or a class of expanded clone.

clone_size: -; d_call: -; j_call: TRBJ2-1; v_call: TRBV2; cdr3_aa: CASSGGRQFF; cdr3_nt: TGTGCCAGCAGTGGGGGACGGCAGTTCTTC
clone_size: -; d_call: -; j_call: TRBJ2-3; v_call: TRBV28; cdr3_aa: CASSFMRGYADTQYF; cdr3_nt: TGTGCCAGCAGTTTCATGAGGGGGTACGCAGATACGCAGTATTTT
clone_size: -; d_call: TRBD2; j_call: TRBJ2-2; v_call: TRBV9; cdr3_aa: CASSVGELADTGELFF; cdr3_nt: TGTGCCAGCAGCGTAGGAGAGCTAGCGGACACCGGGGAGCTGTTTTTT
clone_size: -; d_call: -; j_call: TRBJ1-5; v_call: TRBV4-1; cdr3_aa: CASSQGQVSNQPQHF; cdr3_nt: TGCGCCAGCAGCCAAGGACAGGTGAGCAATCAGCCCCAGCATTTT
clone_size: -; d_call: -; j_call: TRBJ2-1; v_call: TRBV5-6; cdr3_aa: CASRAGSSYNEQFF; cdr3_nt: TGTGCCAGCCGGGCGGGAAGCTCCTACAATGAGCAGTTCTTC
clone_size: -; d_call: -; j_call: TRBJ2-2; v_call: TRBV7-6; cdr3_aa: CASSLGDLGELFF; cdr3_nt: TGTGCCAGCAGCTTAGGGGATCTAGGGGAGCTGTTTTTT
clone_size: -; d_call: -; j_call: TRBJ1-1; v_call: TRBV4-3; cdr3_aa: CASSQVAGRGTEAFF; cdr3_nt: TGCGCCAGCAGCCAAGTTGCAGGAAGGGGCACTGAAGCTTTCTTT
clone_size: -; d_call: -; j_call: TRBJ2-1; v_call: TRBV29-1; cdr3_aa: CSVMAGRRFNEQFF; cdr3_nt: TGCAGCGTGATGGCGGGACGGAGATTCAATGAGCAGTTCTTC
clone_size: -; d_call: -; j_call: TRBJ2-7; v_call: TRBV7-9; cdr3_aa: CASREEGMYEQYF; cdr3_nt: TGTGCCAGCAGGGAAGAGGGAATGTACGAGCAGTACTTC
clone_size: -; d_call: -; j_call: TRBJ2-7; v_call: TRBV7-3; cdr3_aa: CASSIWGGGYEQYF; cdr3_nt: TGTGCCAGCAGCATATGGGGTGGAGGGTACGAGCAGTACTTC
clone_size: -; d_call: -; j_call: TRBJ1-2; v_call: TRBV15; cdr3_aa: CATSRDKLGGHNYGYTF; cdr3_nt: TGTGCCACCAGCAGAGATAAATTGGGGGGCCATAACTATGGCTACACCTTC
clone_size: -; d_call: -; j_call: TRBJ1-2; v_call: TRBV7-9; cdr3_aa: CASSLGVPVYGYTF; cdr3_nt: TGTGCCAGCAGCTTAGGGGTACCGGTATATGGCTACACCTTC
clone_size: -; d_call: TRBD2; j_call: TRBJ2-1; v_call: TRBV5-1; cdr3_aa: CASTIAGGTFDEQFF; cdr3_nt: TGCGCCAGCACCATAGCGGGGGGCACCTTCGATGAGCAGTTCTTC
clone_size: once; d_call: -; j_call: TRBJ2-7; v_call: TRBV5-4; cdr3_aa: CASSSVTGVYEQYF; cdr3_nt: TGTGCCAGCAGCTCCGTGACAGGAGTCTACGAGCAGTACTTC
clone_size: -; d_call: -; j_call: TRBJ2-2; v_call: TRBV7-6; cdr3_aa: CASHHPPGELFF; cdr3_nt: TGTGCCAGCCACCATCCCCCCGGGGAGCTGTTTTTT
clone_size: -; d_call: -; j_call: TRBJ1-5; v_call: TRBV7-2; cdr3_aa: CASSPRTDNQPQHF; cdr3_nt: TGTGCCAGCAGCCCCCGGACAGACAATCAGCCCCAGCATTTT
clone_size: -; d_call: TRBD1; j_call: TRBJ2-1; v_call: TRBV6-1; cdr3_aa: CASSSTGGKGNEQFF; cdr3_nt: TGTGCCAGCAGTTCCACAGGGGGCAAGGGCAATGAGCAGTTCTTC
clone_size: -; d_call: TRBD1; j_call: TRBJ2-7; v_call: TRBV28; cdr3_aa: CASNRGGDEQYF; cdr3_nt: TGTGCCAGCAACAGGGGTGGCGACGAGCAGTACTTC
clone_size: -; d_call: -; j_call: TRBJ2-2; v_call: TRBV5-6; cdr3_aa: CASSSLGGELFF; cdr3_nt: TGTGCCAGCAGCTCCCTGGGCGGGGAGCTGTTTTTT
clone_size: -; d_call: TRBD2; j_call: TRBJ2-1; v_call: TRBV5-6; cdr3_aa: CASSLEWEGYNEQFF; cdr3_nt: TGTGCCAGCAGCTTGGAATGGGAGGGGTACAATGAGCAGTTCTTC
clone_size: -; d_call: TRBD2; j_call: TRBJ2-5; v_call: TRBV13; cdr3_aa: CASSLGPGLAGVGETQYF; cdr3_nt: TGTGCCAGCAGCTTAGGGCCGGGACTAGCGGGAGTTGGGGAGACCCAGTACTTC
clone_size: few; d_call: TRBD1; j_call: TRBJ1-2; v_call: TRBV10-3; cdr3_aa: CAISGTQGASGYTF; cdr3_nt: TGTGCCATCAGTGGGACACAGGGGGCAAGTGGCTACACCTTC
clone_size: -; d_call: -; j_call: TRBJ2-1; v_call: TRBV11-3; cdr3_aa: CASSLGSTGPSSYNEQFF; cdr3_nt: TGTGCCAGCAGCTTAGGGTCGACAGGCCCTAGCTCCTACAATGAGCAGTTCTTC
clone_size: few; d_call: TRBD1; j_call: TRBJ2-7; v_call: TRBV5-1; cdr3_aa: CASSLDGQGPYEQYF; cdr3_nt: TGCGCCAGCAGCTTGGACGGACAGGGACCATACGAGCAGTACTTC
clone_size: -; d_call: -; j_call: TRBJ2-1; v_call: TRBV30; cdr3_aa: CAWSPVAVYNEQFF; cdr3_nt: TGTGCCTGGAGCCCCGTAGCGGTCTACAATGAGCAGTTCTTC
clone_size: -; d_call: -; j_call: TRBJ1-1; v_call: TRBV7-6; cdr3_aa: CASSLADSMNTEAFF; cdr3_nt: TGTGCCAGCAGCTTGGCGGACAGCATGAACACTGAAGCTTTCTTT
clone_size: -; d_call: TRBD1; j_call: TRBJ1-1; v_call: TRBV6-1; cdr3_aa: CASSGGQGYTEAFF; cdr3_nt: TGTGCCAGCAGTGGAGGACAGGGGTACACTGAAGCTTTCTTT
clone_size: -; d_call: -; j_call: TRBJ2-4; v_call: TRBV9; cdr3_aa: CASSGGSVGENIQYF; cdr3_nt: TGTGCCAGCAGCGGGGGTAGCGTGGGCGAAAACATTCAGTACTTC
clone_size: -; d_call: TRBD1; j_call: TRBJ2-7; v_call: TRBV5-1; cdr3_aa: CASSLLQGSYEQYF; cdr3_nt: TGCGCCAGCAGCTTGTTACAGGGGTCCTACGAGCAGTACTTC
clone_size: few; d_call: -; j_call: TRBJ1-5; v_call: TRBV29-1; cdr3_aa: CSVEGDGNQPQHF; cdr3_nt: TGCAGCGTCGAGGGTGATGGCAATCAGCCCCAGCATTTT
clone_size: -; d_call: -; j_call: TRBJ1-1; v_call: TRBV5-1; cdr3_aa: CASSLDRDTEAFF; cdr3_nt: TGCGCCAGCAGCTTGGACAGGGACACTGAAGCTTTCTTT
clone_size: -; d_call: TRBD2; j_call: TRBJ2-3; v_call: TRBV5-1; cdr3_aa: CASSGLAGLSSDTQYF; cdr3_nt: TGCGCCAGCAGCGGACTAGCGGGACTAAGTTCAGATACGCAGTATTTT
clone_size: -; d_call: TRBD1; j_call: TRBJ1-2; v_call: TRBV6-6; cdr3_aa: CASSDRDRANYGYTF; cdr3_nt: TGTGCCAGCAGCGATAGGGACAGGGCTAACTATGGCTACACCTTC
clone_size: -; d_call: TRBD1; j_call: TRBJ1-5; v_call: TRBV6-1; cdr3_aa: CASSVGQGAVQPQHF; cdr3_nt: TGTGCCAGCAGTGTTGGACAGGGGGCAGTCCAGCCCCAGCATTTT
clone_size: -; d_call: TRBD2; j_call: TRBJ2-3; v_call: TRBV19; cdr3_aa: CASSIGSGNTDTQYF; cdr3_nt: TGTGCCAGTAGTATTGGTAGCGGGAACACAGATACGCAGTATTTT
clone_size: -; d_call: -; j_call: TRBJ2-1; v_call: TRBV27; cdr3_aa: CASSLSGGYYNEQFF; cdr3_nt: TGTGCCAGCAGTTTATCCGGGGGCTACTACAATGAGCAGTTCTTC
clone_size: -; d_call: -; j_call: TRBJ1-1; v_call: TRBV28; cdr3_aa: CASSFFRTNTEAFF; cdr3_nt: TGTGCCAGCAGTTTCTTCAGGACGAACACTGAAGCTTTCTTT
clone_size: -; d_call: -; j_call: TRBJ2-7; v_call: TRBV18; cdr3_aa: CASSLDVNSLGEQYF; cdr3_nt: TGTGCCAGCTCACTGGACGTTAACAGCTTAGGCGAGCAGTACTTC
clone_size: -; d_call: TRBD1; j_call: TRBJ2-7; v_call: TRBV28; cdr3_aa: CASSSAGTVEQYF; cdr3_nt: TGTGCCAGCAGTTCCGCCGGGACAGTCGAGCAGTACTTC
clone_size: -; d_call: TRBD2; j_call: TRBJ2-3; v_call: TRBV4-3; cdr3_aa: CASSQDEWEGADTQYF; cdr3_nt: TGCGCCAGCAGCCAAGATGAGTGGGAGGGAGCAGATACGCAGTATTTT